This T cell receptor (beta chain) was retrieved from a study of OX40 agonist ivuxolimab in advanced cancers. Study-wide results and caveats: Some nonresponders also had low normalized T-cell clonal expansion. Both CD4+ and CD8+ T cell populations in blood had undergone clonal expansion by week 6 at 0.1 to 3.0 mg/kg. Mean expanded clone counts were higher in CD8+ than CD4+ T cells.

Looked up from germline, CDR1 is SGDLS and CDR2 is YYNGEE. The CDR3 is 13 residues long. V lost 0 bases and J 6 bases, leaving 7 bases between the germline ends. The method was immunoSEQ multiplex PCR; TCRdb's version includes in-frame clones alone and lacks a portion of them. The sample consists of over 9,000 clones, 79% of them appearing once. Blood samples were obtained at baseline, cycle 4 day 1, and cycle 7 day 1. About this clone itself: The target antigen is unknown.

V and J are TRBV9 and TRBJ1-5; D is unclear. The specimen was CD4+ or CD8+ T cells sorted from blood, collected in a trial of the OX40 agonist ivuxolimab. The sequence derives from an adult with an advanced solid tumor such as melanoma, head and neck, liver or kidney cancer. CDR3 amino acids: CASSVESGQPQHF. CDR3 nucleotide sequence: TGTGCCAGCAGCGTAGAGTCAGGTCAGCCCCAGCATTTT.